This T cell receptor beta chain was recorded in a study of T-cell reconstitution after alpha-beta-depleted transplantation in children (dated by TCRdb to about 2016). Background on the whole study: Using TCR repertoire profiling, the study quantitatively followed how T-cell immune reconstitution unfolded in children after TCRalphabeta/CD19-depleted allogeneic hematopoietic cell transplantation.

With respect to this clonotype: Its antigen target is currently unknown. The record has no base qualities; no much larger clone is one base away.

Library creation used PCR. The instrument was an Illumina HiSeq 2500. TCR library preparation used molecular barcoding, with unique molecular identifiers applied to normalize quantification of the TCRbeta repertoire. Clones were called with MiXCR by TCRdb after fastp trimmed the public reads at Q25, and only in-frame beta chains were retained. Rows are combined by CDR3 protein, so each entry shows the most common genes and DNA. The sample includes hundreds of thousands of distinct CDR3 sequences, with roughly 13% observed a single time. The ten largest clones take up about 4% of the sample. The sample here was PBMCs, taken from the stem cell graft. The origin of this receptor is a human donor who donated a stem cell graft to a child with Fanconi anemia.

The DNA sequence is given as TGCAGCGTTGCCCAACCGACAGGGAGGTCCTACGAGCAGTACTTC. Translated, this gives CSVAQPTGRSYEQYF. Recombination connected TRBV29-1 to TRBJ2-7, and perhaps TRBD1 as D gene, on 7 matching bases. In the germline V gene, CDR1 corresponds to SQVTM and CDR2 to ANQGSEA. V loses 4 bases of germline sequence and J loses 1 base, and the interval between the two ends is 17 bases. The CDR3 spans 15 residues, from the cysteine through the phenylalanine. Only the CDR3 part of the read is kept: 45 bases, read in frame from the first base.